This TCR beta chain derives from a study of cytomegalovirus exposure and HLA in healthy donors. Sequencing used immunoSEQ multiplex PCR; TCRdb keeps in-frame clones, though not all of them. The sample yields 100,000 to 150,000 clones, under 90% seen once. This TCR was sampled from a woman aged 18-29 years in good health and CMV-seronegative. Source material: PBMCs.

In DNA, the CDR3 is TGTGCCAGCAGCTTCCTCTCAGGGCAAGGCTCCTACGAGCAGTACTTC. Translated, it gives CASSFLSGQGSYEQYF. This chain joins TRBV11-2 and TRBJ2-7; D perhaps matches TRBD1 (5 bases). CDR3 size: 16 residues. Looked up from germline, CDR1 is SGHAT and CDR2 is FQNNGV. V was clipped by 3 bases and J by 0 bases, with 15 bases between them.